These 5 T cell receptor beta chains originate from one sample sequenced in a study of sequential checkpoint blockade in melanoma. Sequencing was performed with immunoSEQ multiplex PCR; in TCRdb, only in-frame clones are kept and a portion is missing. The sample shows 15,000 to 20,000 clones, 45% to 65% of them seen only once. Treatment given: randomized to nivolumab then ipilimumab (arm A) or the reverse (arm B). The specimen was CD8+ T cells sorted from blood (inferred from file names), collected from a patient given nivolumab and ipilimumab in sequence. The receptors derive from a human donor with melanoma.

Concerning this clone: Additional DNA sequences in this sample encode the identical CDR3. This rearrangement joins TRBV14 to TRBJ1-2; the D gene is possibly TRBD1 (5 bases). The CDR3 runs to 14 residues. V lost 2 bases to trimming and J lost 4 bases, with 11 bases between them. Per germline, CDR1 SGHDN and CDR2 FVKESK. DNA for the CDR3: TGTGCCAGCAGCCAATCGAGGGACTCCTATGGCTACACCTTC. Amino acids: CASSQSRDSYGYTF.

This chain uses TRBV5-8 with TRBJ2-3; D uncertain. Germline V gene data show CDR1 as SGHTS and CDR2 as YDEGEE. This CDR3 is 16 amino acids long. The V gene lost 3 bases and the J gene lost 0 bases, with 14 bases spanning the gap. The CDR3 loop is CASSSLDYTSTDTQYF. The DNA of the CDR3 is TGTGCCAGCAGCTCACTTGATTATACTAGCACAGATACGCAGTATTTT.

The chain uses TRBV5-4 and TRBJ2-2; 8 bases fit TRBD1. Germline V gives CDR1 SGHNT, CDR2 YYREEE (reference sequence). With V trimmed by 4 bases and J by 7 bases, 9 bases remained unmatched. The CDR3 loop spans 15 amino acids. CDR3: CASSPWTGWGGELFF. The CDR3 nucleotides are TGTGCCAGCAGCCCTTGGACAGGGTGGGGCGGGGAGCTGTTTTTT.

This clone has a handful of counts. The chain uses TRBV9 and TRBJ2-3, with 7 bases fitting TRBD2. The junction had 10 bases not matched to a gene; V was cut back by 6 bases and J by 0 bases. The CDR3 has 16 amino acids. Germline values: CDR1 SGDLS, CDR2 YYNGEE. The CDR3 protein is CASNRGAGTSTDTQYF. In DNA, the CDR3 is TGTGCCAGCAACCGGGGAGCGGGGACTAGCACAGATACGCAGTATTTT.

The rearrangement links TRBV6-6 to TRBJ2-3; 7 bases fit TRBD2. Germline V CDR1 and CDR2: MNHNY, SVGAGI (reference sequence). The CDR3 has 16 amino acids. V lost 2 bases and J lost 1; bases outside the gene matches: 6. The CDR3 reads CASSYGAGLGTDTQYF. In DNA, the CDR3 is TGTGCCAGCAGTTACGGAGCGGGGTTAGGCACAGATACGCAGTATTTT.